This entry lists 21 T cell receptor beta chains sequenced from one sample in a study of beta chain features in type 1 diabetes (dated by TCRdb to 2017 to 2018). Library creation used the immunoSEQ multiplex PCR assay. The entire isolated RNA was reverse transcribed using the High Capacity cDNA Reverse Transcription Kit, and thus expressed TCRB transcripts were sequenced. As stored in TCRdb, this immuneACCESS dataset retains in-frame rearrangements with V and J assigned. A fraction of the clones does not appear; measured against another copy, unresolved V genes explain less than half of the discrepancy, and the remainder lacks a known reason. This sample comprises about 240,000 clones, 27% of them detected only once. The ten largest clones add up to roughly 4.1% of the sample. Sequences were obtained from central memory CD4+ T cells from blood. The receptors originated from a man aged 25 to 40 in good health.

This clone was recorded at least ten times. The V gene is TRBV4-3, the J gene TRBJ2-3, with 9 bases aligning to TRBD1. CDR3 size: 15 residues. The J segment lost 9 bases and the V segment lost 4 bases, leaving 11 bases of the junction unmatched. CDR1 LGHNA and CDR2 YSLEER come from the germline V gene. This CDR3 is CASSLAPGQGLTQYF. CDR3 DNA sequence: TGCGCCAGCAGCCTAGCACCGGGACAGGGCCTGACGCAGTATTTT.

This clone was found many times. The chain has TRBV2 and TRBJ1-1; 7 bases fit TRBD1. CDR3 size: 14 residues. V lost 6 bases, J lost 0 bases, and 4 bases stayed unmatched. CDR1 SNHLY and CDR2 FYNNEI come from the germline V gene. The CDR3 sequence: CASRQQGMNTEAFF. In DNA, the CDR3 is TGTGCCAGCAGACAACAGGGGATGAACACTGAAGCTTTCTTT.

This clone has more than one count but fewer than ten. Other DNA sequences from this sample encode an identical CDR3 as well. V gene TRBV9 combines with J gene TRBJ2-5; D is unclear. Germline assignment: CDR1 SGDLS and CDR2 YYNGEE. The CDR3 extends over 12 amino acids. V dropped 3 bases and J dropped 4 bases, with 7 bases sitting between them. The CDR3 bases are TGTGCCAGCAGCGGACAATTAGAGACCCAGTACTTC. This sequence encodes CASSGQLETQYF.

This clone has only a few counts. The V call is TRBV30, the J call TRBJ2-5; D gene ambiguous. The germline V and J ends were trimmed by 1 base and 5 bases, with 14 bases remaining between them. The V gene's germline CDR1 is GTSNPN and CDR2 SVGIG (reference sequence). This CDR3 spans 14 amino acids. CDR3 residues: CAWSGATVLETQYF. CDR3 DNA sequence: TGTGCCTGGAGTGGGGCAACAGTCTTGGAGACCCAGTACTTC.

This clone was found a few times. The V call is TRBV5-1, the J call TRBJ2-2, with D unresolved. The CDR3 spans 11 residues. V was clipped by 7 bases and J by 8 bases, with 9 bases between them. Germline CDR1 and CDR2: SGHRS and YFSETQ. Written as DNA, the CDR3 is TGCGCCAGCTCCCAGGTGGGGGAGCTGTTTTTT. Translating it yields CASSQVGELFF.

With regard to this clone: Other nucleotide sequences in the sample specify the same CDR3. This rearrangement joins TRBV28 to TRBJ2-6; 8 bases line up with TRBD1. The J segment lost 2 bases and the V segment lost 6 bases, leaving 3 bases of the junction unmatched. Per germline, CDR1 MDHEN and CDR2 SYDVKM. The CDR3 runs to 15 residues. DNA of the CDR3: TGTGCCAGCAGCCTGGGACAGGCTGGGGCCAACGTCCTGACTTTC. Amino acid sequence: CASSLGQAGANVLTF.

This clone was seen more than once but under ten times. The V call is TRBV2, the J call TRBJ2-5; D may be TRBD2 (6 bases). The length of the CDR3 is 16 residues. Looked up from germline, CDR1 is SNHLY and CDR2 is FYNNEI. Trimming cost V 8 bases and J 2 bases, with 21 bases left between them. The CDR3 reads CASLRRGGSGQETQYF. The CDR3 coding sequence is TGTGCCAGCCTCCGAAGAGGTGGTAGCGGACAAGAGACCCAGTACTTC.

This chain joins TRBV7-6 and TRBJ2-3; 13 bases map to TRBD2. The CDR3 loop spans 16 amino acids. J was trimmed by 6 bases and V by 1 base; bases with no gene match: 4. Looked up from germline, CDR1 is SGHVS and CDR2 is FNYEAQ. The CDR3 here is CASSLGLAGGTDTQYF. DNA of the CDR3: TGTGCCAGCAGCTTAGGACTAGCGGGGGGAACGGATACGCAGTATTTT.

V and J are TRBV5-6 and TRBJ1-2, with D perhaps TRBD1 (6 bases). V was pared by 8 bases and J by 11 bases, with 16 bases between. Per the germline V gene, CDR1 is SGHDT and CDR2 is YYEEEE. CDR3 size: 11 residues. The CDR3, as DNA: TGTGCCAGTACCAACAGGGTCGGTTACACCTTC. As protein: CASTNRVGYTF.

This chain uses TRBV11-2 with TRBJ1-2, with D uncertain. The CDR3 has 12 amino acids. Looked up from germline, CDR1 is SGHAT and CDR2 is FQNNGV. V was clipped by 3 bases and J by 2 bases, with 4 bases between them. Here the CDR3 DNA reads TGTGCCAGCAGCTTTAGGAACTATGGCTACACCTTC. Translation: CASSFRNYGYTF.

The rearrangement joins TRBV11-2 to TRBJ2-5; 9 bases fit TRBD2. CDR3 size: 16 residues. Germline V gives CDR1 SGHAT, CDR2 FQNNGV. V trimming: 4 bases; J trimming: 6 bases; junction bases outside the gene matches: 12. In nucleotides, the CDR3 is TGTGCCAGCAGCTCGGTCCTTAGCGGGAGTACACAGACCCAGTACTTC. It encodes CASSSVLSGSTQTQYF. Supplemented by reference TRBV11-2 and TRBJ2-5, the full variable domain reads EAGVAQSPRYKIIEKRQSVAFWCNPISGHATLYWYQQILGQGPKLLIQFQNNGVVDDSQLPKDRFSAERLKGVDSTLKIQPAKLEDSAVYLCASSSVLSGSTQTQYFGPGTRLLVL.

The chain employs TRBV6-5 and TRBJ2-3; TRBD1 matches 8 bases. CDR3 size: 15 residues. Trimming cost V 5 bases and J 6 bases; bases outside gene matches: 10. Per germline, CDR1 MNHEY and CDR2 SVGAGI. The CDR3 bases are TGTGCCAGCAGTCAGTTGGACAGGGCGTCGGATACGCAGTATTTT. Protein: CASSQLDRASDTQYF.

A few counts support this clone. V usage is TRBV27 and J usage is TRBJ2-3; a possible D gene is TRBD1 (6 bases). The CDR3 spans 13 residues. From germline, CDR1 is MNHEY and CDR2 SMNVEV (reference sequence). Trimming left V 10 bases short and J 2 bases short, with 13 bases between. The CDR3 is CAIRQGTTDTQYF. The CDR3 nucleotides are TGTGCCATCCGGCAGGGGACCACAGATACGCAGTATTTT.

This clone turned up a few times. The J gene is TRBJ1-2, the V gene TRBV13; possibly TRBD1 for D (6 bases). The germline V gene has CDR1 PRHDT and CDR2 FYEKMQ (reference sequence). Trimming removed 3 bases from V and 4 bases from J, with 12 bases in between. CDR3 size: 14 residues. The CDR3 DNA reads TGTGCCAGCAGCTTCTCGGACAGAAGCTATGGCTACACCTTC. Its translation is CASSFSDRSYGYTF.

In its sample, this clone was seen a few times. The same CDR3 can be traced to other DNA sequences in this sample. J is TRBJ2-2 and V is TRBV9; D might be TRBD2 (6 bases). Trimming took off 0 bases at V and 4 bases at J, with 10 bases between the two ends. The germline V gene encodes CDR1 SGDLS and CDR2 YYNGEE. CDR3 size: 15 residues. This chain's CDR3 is CASSVVSGGTGELFF. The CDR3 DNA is TGTGCCAGCAGCGTAGTTTCCGGGGGCACCGGGGAGCTGTTTTTT.

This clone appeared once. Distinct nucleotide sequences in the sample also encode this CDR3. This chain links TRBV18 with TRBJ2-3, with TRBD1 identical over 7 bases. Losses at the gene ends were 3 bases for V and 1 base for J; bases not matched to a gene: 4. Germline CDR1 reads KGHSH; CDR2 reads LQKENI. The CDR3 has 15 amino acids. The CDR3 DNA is TGTGCCAGCTCACCCTCAGGGGGTGGCACAGATACGCAGTATTTT. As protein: CASSPSGGGTDTQYF.

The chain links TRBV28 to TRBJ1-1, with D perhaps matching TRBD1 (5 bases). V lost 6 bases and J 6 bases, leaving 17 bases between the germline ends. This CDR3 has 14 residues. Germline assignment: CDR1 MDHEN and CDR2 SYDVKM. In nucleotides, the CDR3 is TGTGCCAGCAGACGTGGGGGAGTGAGCTCTGAAGCTTTCTTT. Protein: CASRRGGVSSEAFF.

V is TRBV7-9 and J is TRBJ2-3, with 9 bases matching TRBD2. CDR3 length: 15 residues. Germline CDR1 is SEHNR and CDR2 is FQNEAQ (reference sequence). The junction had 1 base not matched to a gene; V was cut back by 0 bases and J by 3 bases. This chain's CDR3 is CASSLASGRTDTQYF. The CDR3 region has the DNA TGTGCCAGCAGCTTAGCTAGCGGGAGAACAGATACGCAGTATTTT.

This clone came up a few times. CDR3 sequence reads: CASSVRQGTQPQHF. Here the CDR3 DNA reads TGTGCCAGCAGCGTTCGACAGGGGACACAGCCCCAGCATTTT. The chain carries TRBV7-2 and TRBJ1-5; 8 bases line up with TRBD1. Germline assignment: CDR1 SGHTA and CDR2 FQGNSA. The CDR3 contains 14 residues. J was trimmed by 7 bases and V by 5 bases; bases with no gene match: 7.

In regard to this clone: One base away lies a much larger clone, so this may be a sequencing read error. DNA for the CDR3: TGCGCCAGCAGCCAAGATGCGCGGGCAGAGACCCAGTACTTC. Amino acids: CASSQDARAETQYF. The chain joins TRBV4-1 to TRBJ2-5; a weak D match, TRBD2 (5 bases). V was pared by 0 bases and J by 4 bases, with 9 bases between. Germline CDR1 reads MGHRA; CDR2 reads YSYEKL. The CDR3 has 14 residues.

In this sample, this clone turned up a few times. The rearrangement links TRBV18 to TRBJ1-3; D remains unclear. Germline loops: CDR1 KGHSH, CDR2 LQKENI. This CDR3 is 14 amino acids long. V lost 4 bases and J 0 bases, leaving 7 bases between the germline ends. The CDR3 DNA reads TGTGCCAGCTCACGAGAGAGCTCTGGAAACACCATATATTTT. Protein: CASSRESSGNTIYF.